This TCR beta chain came from a study of blood T cell repertoires in COVID-19. Turning to the study itself: The analysed material was cDNA or gDNA that came from T cells, B-cell-depleted T cells, or PBMCs.

The V gene's germline CDR1 is LGHDT and CDR2 YNNKEL (reference sequence). This CDR3 spans 14 amino acids. The germline V and J ends were trimmed by 5 bases and 1 base, with 11 bases remaining between them. The authors' processing: Nucleated cell number was recorded as an estimate derived from reference gene primer amplification. Data came from immunoSEQ multiplex PCR; TCRdb stores just in-frame clones and leaves some out. V and J calls and clone size follow that table, whereas D and trimming were derived from the DNA. The sample lists around 170,000 clones, 70% to 90% occurring once. The receptor comes from a man in his fifties with active or convalescent COVID-19. The chain combines TRBV3-1 (or the pseudogene TRBV3-2) with TRBJ1-1; D possibly corresponds to TRBD1 (6 bases). The sequenced sample consisted of peripheral blood. This CDR3 reads CASSLTTGNTEAFF. CDR3 in DNA: TGTGCCAGCAGCTTAACGACAGGGAACACTGAAGCTTTCTTT.